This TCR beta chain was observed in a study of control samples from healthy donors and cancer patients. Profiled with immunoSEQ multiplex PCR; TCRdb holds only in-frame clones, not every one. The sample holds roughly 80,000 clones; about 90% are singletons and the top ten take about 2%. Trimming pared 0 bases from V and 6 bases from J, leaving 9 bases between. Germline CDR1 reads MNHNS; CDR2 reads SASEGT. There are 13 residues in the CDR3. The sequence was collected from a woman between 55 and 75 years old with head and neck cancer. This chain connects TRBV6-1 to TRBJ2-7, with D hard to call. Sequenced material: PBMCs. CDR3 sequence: CASSEARLGEQYF. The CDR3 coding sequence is TGTGCCAGCAGTGAAGCTAGACTCGGCGAGCAGTACTTC.